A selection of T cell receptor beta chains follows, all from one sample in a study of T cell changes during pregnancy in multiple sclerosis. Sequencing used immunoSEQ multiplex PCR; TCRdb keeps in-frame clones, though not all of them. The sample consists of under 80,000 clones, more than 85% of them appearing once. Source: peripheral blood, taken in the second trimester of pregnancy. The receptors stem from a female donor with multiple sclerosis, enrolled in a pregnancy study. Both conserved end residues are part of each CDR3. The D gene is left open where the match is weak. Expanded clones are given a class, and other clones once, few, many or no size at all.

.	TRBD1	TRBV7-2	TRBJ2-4	CASSPTGQNIQYF	TGTGCCAGCAGCCCAACGGGACAGAACATTCAGTACTTC
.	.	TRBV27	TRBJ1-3	CASRLTRDSGNTIYF	TGTGCCAGCAGACTTACTAGGGACTCTGGAAACACCATATATTTT
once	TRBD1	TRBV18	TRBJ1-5	CASPGQADQPQHF	TGTGCCAGCCCGGGACAGGCTGATCAGCCCCAGCATTTT
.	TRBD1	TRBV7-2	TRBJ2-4	CASSQTWDRGNIQYF	TGTGCCAGCAGCCAAACCTGGGACAGGGGGAACATTCAGTACTTC
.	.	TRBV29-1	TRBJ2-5	CSVALGEGEETQYF	TGCAGCGTTGCCCTCGGAGAAGGGGAAGAGACCCAGTACTTC
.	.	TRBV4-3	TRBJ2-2	CASSQQYLGELFF	TGCGCCAGCAGCCAGCAGTATCTCGGGGAGCTGTTTTTT
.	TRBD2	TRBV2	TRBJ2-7	CASSENFPTSGFYEQYF	TGTGCCAGCAGTGAAAATTTTCCGACTAGCGGGTTCTACGAGCAGTACTTC
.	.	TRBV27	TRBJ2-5	CASSLWAGSETQYF	TGTGCCAGCAGTTTATGGGCGGGTTCCGAGACCCAGTACTTC
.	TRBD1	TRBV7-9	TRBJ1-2	CASSPGTGANYGYTF	TGTGCCAGCAGCCCAGGGACAGGGGCTAACTATGGCTACACCTTC
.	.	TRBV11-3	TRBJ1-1	CASSLEGRGEAFF	TGTGCCAGCAGCTTAGAGGGCCGGGGAGAAGCTTTCTTT
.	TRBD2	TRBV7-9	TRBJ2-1	CASRLGGRASNEQFF	TGTGCCAGCAGGTTAGGCGGGAGGGCCTCCAATGAGCAGTTCTTC
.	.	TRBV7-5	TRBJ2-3	CVRSIKEGGPADTQYF	TGTGTCAGAAGCATTAAGGAGGGAGGGCCCGCAGATACGCAGTATTTT
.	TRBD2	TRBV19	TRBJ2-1	CASATSGSSYNEQFF	TGTGCCAGTGCGACTAGCGGAAGCTCCTACAATGAGCAGTTCTTC
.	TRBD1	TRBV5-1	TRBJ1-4	CASSSAGTGGEKLFF	TGCGCCAGCAGCTCTGCCGGGACAGGGGGGGAAAAACTGTTTTTT
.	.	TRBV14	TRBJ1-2	CASSQLSTGTVYGYTF	TGTGCCAGCAGCCAACTATCCACAGGGACGGTCTATGGCTACACCTTC
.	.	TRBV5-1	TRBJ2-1	CASSLVEGQQNEQFF	TGCGCCAGCAGCTTGGTGGAGGGACAGCAGAATGAGCAGTTCTTC
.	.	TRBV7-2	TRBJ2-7	CASSLEVRVEQYF	TGTGCCAGCAGCTTAGAAGTGAGGGTCGAGCAGTACTTC
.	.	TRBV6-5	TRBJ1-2	CASGSNYGYTF	TGTGCCAGCGGGAGTAACTATGGCTACACCTTC
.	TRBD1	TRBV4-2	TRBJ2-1	CASSLDRGDEQFF	TGTGCCAGCAGCCTCGACAGGGGGGATGAGCAGTTCTTC
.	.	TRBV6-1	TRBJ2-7	CASSEAPFRVAYEQYF	TGTGCCAGCAGTGAGGCCCCATTTCGGGTCGCCTACGAGCAGTACTTC
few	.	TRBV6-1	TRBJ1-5	CASSELAGVGNQPQHF	TGTGCCAGCAGTGAATTGGCAGGGGTTGGAAATCAGCCCCAGCATTTT
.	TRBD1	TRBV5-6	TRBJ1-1	CASSLAGTGSEAFF	TGTGCCAGCAGCTTGGCCGGGACAGGGTCCGAAGCTTTCTTT
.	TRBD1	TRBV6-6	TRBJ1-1	CASSLDRVGTEAFF	TGTGCCAGCAGCCTGGACAGGGTTGGCACTGAAGCTTTCTTT
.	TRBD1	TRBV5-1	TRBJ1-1	CASSSGQGGTEAFF	TGCGCCAGCAGCAGCGGACAGGGCGGAACTGAAGCTTTCTTT
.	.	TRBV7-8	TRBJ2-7	CASSQGSVLLYEQYF	TGTGCCAGCAGCCAGGGAAGCGTACTCCTCTACGAGCAGTACTTC
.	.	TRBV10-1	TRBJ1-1	CASSRDTMNAAFF	TGCGCCAGCAGTAGGGACACTATGAACGCAGCTTTCTTT
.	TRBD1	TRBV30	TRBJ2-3	CAWSIYGTGDTDTQYF	TGTGCCTGGAGTATCTACGGGACAGGGGACACAGATACGCAGTATTTT
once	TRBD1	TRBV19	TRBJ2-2	CASSIDPTGQGNTGELFF	TGTGCCAGTAGTATAGATCCTACGGGACAGGGCAACACCGGGGAGCTGTTTTTT
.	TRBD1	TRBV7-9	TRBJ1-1	CASSLEGASTEAFF	TGTGCCAGCAGCTTAGAGGGGGCGAGTACTGAAGCTTTCTTT
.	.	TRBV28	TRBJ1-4	CASSLEAGFTNEKLFF	TGTGCCAGCAGTTTAGAGGCGGGGTTTACTAATGAAAAACTGTTTTTT
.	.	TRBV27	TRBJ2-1	CASSSRAINEQFF	TGTGCCAGCAGTTCCCGAGCCATCAATGAGCAGTTCTTC
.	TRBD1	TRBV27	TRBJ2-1	CASSSMPGTGVYNEQFF	TGTGCCAGCAGTTCGATGCCCGGGACAGGGGTGTACAATGAGCAGTTCTTC
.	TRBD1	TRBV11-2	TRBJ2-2	CASSRQGSTGELFF	TGTGCCAGCAGCCGACAGGGGAGCACCGGGGAGCTGTTTTTT
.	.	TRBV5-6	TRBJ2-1	CASSPDRHILSIYNEQFF	TGTGCCAGCAGCCCCGACAGGCATATCCTCTCTATATACAATGAGCAGTTCTTC
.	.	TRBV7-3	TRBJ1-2	CASSEQGGLGGYTF	TGTGCCAGCAGCGAACAGGGAGGGTTAGGCGGCTACACCTTC
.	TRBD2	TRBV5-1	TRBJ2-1	CASSLSSGRGNEQFF	TGCGCCAGCAGCTTGTCTAGCGGGAGGGGGAATGAGCAGTTCTTC
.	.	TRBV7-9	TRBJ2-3	CASSLGQGGNTQYF	TGTGCCAGCAGCTTAGGACAGGGCGGGAATACGCAGTATTTT
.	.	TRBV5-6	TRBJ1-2	CASSLVQDYGYTF	TGTGCCAGCAGCTTAGTACAGGACTATGGCTACACCTTC
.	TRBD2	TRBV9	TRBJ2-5	CASSVGLAEETQYF	TGTGCCAGCAGCGTTGGACTAGCGGAAGAGACCCAGTACTTC
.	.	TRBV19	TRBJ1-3	CASREGAGNTIYF	TGTGCCAGTAGAGAAGGGGCTGGAAACACCATATATTTT
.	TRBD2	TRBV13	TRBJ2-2	CASSFWREGTGELFF	TGTGCCAGCAGCTTCTGGCGGGAGGGCACCGGGGAGCTGTTTTTT
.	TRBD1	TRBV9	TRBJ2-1	CASSVGGTGEANEQFF	TGTGCCAGCAGCGTAGGGGGGACAGGGGAGGCAAACGAGCAGTTCTTC
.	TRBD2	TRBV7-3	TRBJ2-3	CASSLTFRVLAGGLSTDTQYF	TGTGCCAGCAGCTTAACGTTTCGGGTACTAGCGGGGGGACTTAGCACAGATACGCAGTATTTT
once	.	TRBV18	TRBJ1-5	CASSPQGASNQPQHF	TGTGCCAGCTCACCTCAAGGGGCTAGCAATCAGCCCCAGCATTTT
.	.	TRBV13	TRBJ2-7	CASSFIPDRGNYEQYF	TGTGCCAGCAGCTTCATTCCAGATAGGGGGAACTACGAGCAGTACTTC
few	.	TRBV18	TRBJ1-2	CASSPGHQANYGYTF	TGTGCCAGCTCTCCGGGACATCAAGCTAACTATGGCTACACCTTC
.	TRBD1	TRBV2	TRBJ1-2	CASRTGLDYGYTF	TGTGCCAGCAGGACAGGGTTGGACTATGGCTACACCTTC
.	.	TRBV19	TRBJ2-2	CASSDNLGEELFF	TGTGCCAGTAGCGATAACCTGGGAGAGGAGCTGTTTTTT
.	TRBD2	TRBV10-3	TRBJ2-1	CAISELAGGNNEQFF	TGTGCCATCAGCGAACTAGCGGGGGGGAACAATGAGCAGTTCTTC